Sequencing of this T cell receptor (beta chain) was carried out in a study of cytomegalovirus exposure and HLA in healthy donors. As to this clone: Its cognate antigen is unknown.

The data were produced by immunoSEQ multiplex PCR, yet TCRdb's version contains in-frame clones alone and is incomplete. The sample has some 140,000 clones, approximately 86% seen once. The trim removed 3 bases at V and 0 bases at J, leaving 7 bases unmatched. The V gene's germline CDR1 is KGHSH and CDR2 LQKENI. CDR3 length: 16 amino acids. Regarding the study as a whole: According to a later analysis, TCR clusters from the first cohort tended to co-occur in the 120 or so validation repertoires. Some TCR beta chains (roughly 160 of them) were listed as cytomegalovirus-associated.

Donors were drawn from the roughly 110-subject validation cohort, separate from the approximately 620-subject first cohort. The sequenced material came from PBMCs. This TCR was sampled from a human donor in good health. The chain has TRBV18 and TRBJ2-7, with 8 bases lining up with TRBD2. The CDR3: CASSPPISGNSYEQYF. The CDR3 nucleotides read TGTGCCAGCTCACCTCCCATTAGCGGGAACTCCTACGAGCAGTACTTC.